This TCR beta chain was recovered during a study of early T cells in non-severe SARS-CoV-2 infection. TCRdb reprocessed the 5' RACE reads via MiXCR and lists one record per CDR3 protein. The table has 60,000 to 75,000 distinct CDR3 sequences, roughly 11% seen once; the top ten hold 5.7%. V dropped 7 bases and J dropped 6; count of bases not matched to a gene: 9. The germline V gene has CDR1 SNHLY and CDR2 FYNNEI. CDR3 length: 14 amino acids. The receptor was derived from an adult who was a healthcare worker with PCR-confirmed SARS-CoV-2 infection or an uninfected control (not recorded which). This chain uses TRBV2 with TRBJ1-1; 9 bases fit TRBD1. This material consisted of whole blood, taken at baseline. CDR3 sequence (DNA): TGTGCCAGCATTTTCGACAGGGGGGACGCTGAAGCTTTCTTT. The encoded protein is CASIFDRGDAEAFF.